The 3 T cell receptor beta chains below come from one sample, sequenced in a study of blood T cell repertoires in COVID-19. Profiled with immunoSEQ multiplex PCR; TCRdb holds only in-frame clones, not every one. The sample includes under 130,000 clones, approximately 90% seen only once; the top ten take approximately 3%. Material for sequencing was peripheral blood. The receptors stem from a man aged 45-65 years in a cohort sampled during active COVID-19.

The CDR3 reads CASSDRRYSNQPQHF. DNA for the CDR3: TGTGCCAGCTCCGACAGGCGGTATAGCAATCAGCCCCAGCATTTT. This rearrangement joins TRBV18 to TRBJ1-5, with D maybe TRBD1 (6 bases). This CDR3 comprises 15 residues. CDR1 is KGHSH and CDR2 is LQKENI in the germline V gene. The V gene lost 6 bases and the J gene lost 0 bases, with 12 bases spanning the gap.

Here the CDR3 reads CASSVTEEGTQYF. CDR3 bases: TGTGCCAGCAGTGTGACAGAGGAAGGGACCCAGTACTTC. V and J are TRBV2 and TRBJ2-5; D may be TRBD1 (5 bases). This CDR3 is built from 13 residues. Germline loops: CDR1 SNHLY, CDR2 FYNNEI. Trimming cost V 4 bases and J 7 bases, with 13 bases left between them.

This chain uses TRBV24-1 with TRBJ2-1, with TRBD1 identical over 8 bases. The CDR3 covers 17 residues. Germline loops: CDR1 KGHDR, CDR2 SFDVKD. After removal of 4 bases from V and 2 bases from J, the junction contained 9 bases not matched to a gene. DNA of the CDR3: TGTGCCACCAGTGACTCAGACAGGGGCCGGACCTACAATGAGCAGTTCTTC. Encoded protein: CATSDSDRGRTYNEQFF.